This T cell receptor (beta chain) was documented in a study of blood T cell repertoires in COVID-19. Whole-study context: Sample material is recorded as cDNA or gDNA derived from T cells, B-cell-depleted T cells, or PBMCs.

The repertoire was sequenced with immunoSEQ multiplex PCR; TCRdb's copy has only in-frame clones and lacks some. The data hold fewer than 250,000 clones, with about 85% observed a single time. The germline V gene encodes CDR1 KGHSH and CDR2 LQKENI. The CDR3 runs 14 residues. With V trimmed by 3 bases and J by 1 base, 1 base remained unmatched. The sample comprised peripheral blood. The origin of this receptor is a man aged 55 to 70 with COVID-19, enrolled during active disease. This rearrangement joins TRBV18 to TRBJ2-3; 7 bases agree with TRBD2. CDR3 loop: CASSPLAGTDTQYF. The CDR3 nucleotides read TGTGCCAGCTCACCTCTAGCGGGCACAGATACGCAGTATTTT.